The rows below give T cell receptor beta chains drawn from one sample of a study of T cell responses to AZD1222 COVID-19 vaccine. Data came from immunoSEQ multiplex PCR; TCRdb stores just in-frame clones and leaves some out. The table records roughly 120,000 clones, 70% to 90% of them present only once. The sequencing used peripheral blood, collected on day 0 of MenACWY control vaccination. The receptor source for this set is an adult in good health. The CDR3 runs from the conserved cysteine through the conserved F or W. A D gene is named only where the DNA matches it firmly. Clone size is stated in some rows and not others, as once, few, many or a class when expanded.

TRBV10-3	TRBJ2-7	.	TRBD1	CAISIPGTGTYEQYF	TGTGCCATCAGTATCCCCGGGACAGGGACCTACGAGCAGTACTTC
TRBV5-1	TRBJ2-7	.	TRBD2	CASSLNPGLAGNEQYF	TGCGCCAGCAGCTTGAACCCTGGACTAGCGGGGAACGAGCAGTACTTC
TRBV11-2	TRBJ1-4	.	TRBD1	CASSRTGGAGEKLFF	TGTGCCAGCAGCCGAACAGGGGGCGCTGGGGAAAAACTGTTTTTT
TRBV9	TRBJ2-2	.	.	CASSAASWAGELFF	TGTGCCAGCAGCGCGGCCTCATGGGCCGGGGAGCTGTTTTTT
TRBV24-1	TRBJ1-2	.	.	CATSDFTGYGYTF	TGTGCCACCAGTGATTTCACAGGATATGGCTACACCTTC
TRBV4-1	TRBJ1-1	.	.	CASSQDLAGIGTEAFF	TGCGCCAGCAGCCAAGATTTGGCAGGGATTGGCACTGAAGCTTTCTTT
TRBV27	TRBJ2-1	.	.	CASSWTPYNEQFF	TGTGCCAGCAGTTGGACACCGTACAATGAGCAGTTCTTC
TRBV28	TRBJ1-6	.	.	CASSSFPLNSPLHF	TGTGCCAGCAGTTCCTTCCCTCTTAATTCACCCCTCCACTTT
TRBV18	TRBJ2-3	.	TRBD2	CASSPDTGGTQYF	TGTGCCAGCTCACCCGACACGGGGGGTACGCAGTATTTT
TRBV6-2/TRBV6-3	TRBJ1-5	.	TRBD1	CASSWGQGFLPQHF	TGTGCCAGCAGTTGGGGACAGGGATTTTTGCCCCAGCATTTT
TRBV24-1	TRBJ1-5	.	.	CATSEGGGAPQPQHF	TGTGCCACCAGTGAGGGTGGAGGGGCTCCCCAGCCCCAGCATTTT
TRBV7-9	TRBJ2-5	.	TRBD2	CASSSLAGGPFRETQYF	TGTGCCAGCAGCTCCTTAGCGGGGGGGCCGTTTCGAGAGACCCAGTACTTC
TRBV4-2	TRBJ1-4	.	.	CASSQGGEEKLFF	TGTGCCAGCAGCCAAGGAGGCGAGGAAAAACTGTTTTTT
TRBV28	TRBJ1-2	.	.	CASSGQLSYGYTF	TGTGCCAGCAGCGGACAGCTATCCTATGGCTACACCTTC
TRBV18	TRBJ2-3	.	TRBD2	CASSPSLAGAIEDTQYF	TGTGCCAGCTCACCATCACTAGCGGGGGCGATTGAAGATACGCAGTATTTT
TRBV18	TRBJ1-1	.	TRBD1	CASSPHRQGGIGNTEAFF	TGTGCCAGCTCACCACACAGACAGGGGGGGATTGGGAACACTGAAGCTTTCTTT
TRBV29-1	TRBJ1-1	.	.	CSATTGPDTEAFF	TGCAGCGCCACCACAGGGCCTGACACTGAAGCTTTCTTT
TRBV18	TRBJ1-1	.	.	CASSLTSNTEAFF	TGTGCCAGCTCACTTACCTCTAACACTGAAGCTTTCTTT
TRBV6-2/TRBV6-3	TRBJ1-5	.	TRBD1	CASSYSLADRFYSNQPQHF	TGTGCCAGCAGTTACTCGTTGGCGGACAGGTTCTATAGCAATCAGCCCCAGCATTTT
TRBV9	TRBJ1-6	.	.	CASSVGAGRGSYNSPLHF	TGTGCCAGCAGCGTAGGGGCGGGCCGCGGGTCCTATAATTCACCCCTCCACTTT
TRBV28	TRBJ1-1	.	TRBD1	CASSLMHRGGTEAFF	TGTGCCAGCAGTTTAATGCACAGGGGCGGCACTGAAGCTTTCTTT
TRBV6-4	TRBJ2-2	.	.	CASTPGPRRDTGELFF	TGTGCCAGCACCCCGGGGCCGCGGCGGGACACCGGGGAGCTGTTTTTT
TRBV28	TRBJ1-3	.	.	CASSLLGVAGNTIYF	TGTGCCAGCAGTCTCCTCGGCGTGGCTGGAAACACCATATATTTT
TRBV7-3	TRBJ2-7	.	TRBD1	CASSSITGGVQYF	TGTGCCAGCAGCTCTATTACAGGGGGCGTCCAGTACTTC
TRBV19	TRBJ1-2	few	TRBD1	CASTQTSRGIYGYTF	TGTGCCAGTACTCAGACCTCCAGGGGGATCTATGGCTACACCTTC
TRBV7-9	TRBJ2-1	.	.	CASSLSSFNEQFF	TGTGCCAGCAGCTTAAGTAGCTTCAATGAGCAGTTCTTC
TRBV9	TRBJ1-1	once	TRBD1	CASSSSTGAGTEAFF	TGTGCCAGCAGCTCTTCCACAGGGGCGGGCACTGAAGCTTTCTTT
TRBV18	TRBJ2-4	.	TRBD1	CASSPPGTGGNIQYF	TGTGCCAGCTCACCACCCGGGACAGGGGGGAACATTCAGTACTTC
TRBV18	TRBJ2-3	.	.	CASSYGGHHTDTQYF	TGTGCCAGCTCCTACGGGGGACATCACACAGATACGCAGTATTTT
TRBV28	TRBJ2-1	.	.	CASSLALLAGSSYNEQFF	TGTGCCAGCAGTTTGGCTCTCCTGGCGGGTAGCTCCTACAATGAGCAGTTCTTC
TRBV5-1	TRBJ1-2	.	TRBD1	CASSLARGRGYGYTF	TGCGCCAGCAGCTTGGCCAGGGGGCGCGGCTATGGCTACACCTTC
TRBV28	TRBJ2-7	.	.	CASSLEQGSYEQYF	TGTGCCAGCAGTTTAGAGCAGGGTTCCTACGAGCAGTACTTC
TRBV24-1	TRBJ1-5	.	.	CATSFGGGPNQPQHF	TGTGCCACCAGTTTTGGGGGGGGGCCCAATCAGCCCCAGCATTTT
TRBV27	TRBJ2-5	once	.	CASSHTQGMGQETQYF	TGTGCCAGCAGTCACACACAGGGTATGGGCCAAGAGACCCAGTACTTC
TRBV2	TRBJ2-5	.	.	CASSTEGKETQYF	TGTGCCAGCAGTACGGAGGGGAAAGAGACCCAGTACTTC
TRBV5-4	TRBJ2-7	few	TRBD1	CASSLGQGEQYF	TGTGCCAGCAGCTTGGGACAGGGCGAGCAGTACTTC
TRBV7-2	TRBJ2-3	.	.	CASSLVAGRGYTDTQYF	TGTGCCAGCAGCTTAGTGGCGGGGCGGGGATACACAGATACGCAGTATTTT
TRBV15	TRBJ2-1	.	.	CATSRGRAGSYNEQFF	TGTGCCACCAGCAGAGGGAGAGCAGGATCCTACAATGAGCAGTTCTTC
TRBV28	TRBJ1-2	.	.	CASTEHGTLTVGYTF	TGTGCCAGCACCGAACATGGGACCCTGACGGTCGGCTACACCTTC
TRBV5-1	TRBJ2-1	few	.	CASSLGDSYNEQFF	TGCGCCAGCAGTCTAGGGGACTCCTACAATGAGCAGTTCTTC
TRBV6-2/TRBV6-3	TRBJ1-5	.	.	CASSLGGLNQPQHF	TGTGCCAGCAGTTTAGGTGGTCTGAATCAGCCCCAGCATTTT
TRBV11-3	TRBJ2-5	.	TRBD1	CASSPGQNQETQYF	TGTGCCAGCAGCCCGGGACAGAACCAAGAGACCCAGTACTTC
TRBV28	TRBJ2-1	.	TRBD1	CASSFSRRQGGVYNEQFF	TGTGCCAGCAGTTTTTCCAGAAGACAGGGGGGCGTCTACAATGAGCAGTTCTTC
TRBV7-6	TRBJ2-2	.	.	CASSLAGRIPTGELFF	TGTGCCAGCAGCCTCGCCGGACGTATACCCACCGGGGAGCTGTTTTTT
TRBV4-3	TRBJ2-3	.	.	CASSPAQASVTDTQYF	TGCGCCAGCAGCCCCGCTCAGGCTAGCGTAACAGATACGCAGTATTTT
TRBV19	TRBJ1-4	.	TRBD1	CASSGRQGEKLFF	TGTGCCAGTAGCGGTCGACAGGGGGAAAAACTGTTTTTT
TRBV4-3	TRBJ2-3	.	.	CASSQHLGQSTDTQYF	TGCGCCAGCAGCCAGCACCTAGGACAGAGCACAGATACGCAGTATTTT
TRBV4-3	TRBJ1-2	.	.	CASSQDGAYGYTF	TGCGCCAGCAGCCAAGACGGGGCTTATGGCTACACCTTC
TRBV5-1	TRBJ2-5	.	TRBD2	CASRGLASEETQYF	TGCGCCAGCAGAGGACTAGCGAGCGAAGAGACCCAGTACTTC
TRBV24-1	TRBJ2-7	.	TRBD1	CATSDPSEGAHHEQYF	TGTGCCACCAGTGATCCGTCAGAGGGGGCGCACCACGAGCAGTACTTC
TRBV28	TRBJ1-2	.	TRBD1	CASSSREQGFPNGYTF	TGTGCCAGCAGTTCCCGGGAACAGGGGTTCCCTAATGGCTACACCTTC
TRBV18	TRBJ1-3	.	.	CASSPGRGQPSGNTIYF	TGTGCCAGCTCTCCCGGGCGCGGACAGCCGTCTGGAAACACCATATATTTT
TRBV9	TRBJ2-6	.	.	CASSDGANVLTF	TGTGCCAGCAGTGACGGGGCCAACGTCCTGACTTTC
TRBV18	TRBJ2-3	.	.	CASSPPSGPLTDTQYF	TGTGCCAGCTCACCACCGTCAGGGCCTCTCACAGATACGCAGTATTTT
TRBV28	TRBJ1-5	once	TRBD1	CASSLWGQYNQPQHF	TGTGCCAGCAGTTTATGGGGACAGTATAATCAGCCCCAGCATTTT